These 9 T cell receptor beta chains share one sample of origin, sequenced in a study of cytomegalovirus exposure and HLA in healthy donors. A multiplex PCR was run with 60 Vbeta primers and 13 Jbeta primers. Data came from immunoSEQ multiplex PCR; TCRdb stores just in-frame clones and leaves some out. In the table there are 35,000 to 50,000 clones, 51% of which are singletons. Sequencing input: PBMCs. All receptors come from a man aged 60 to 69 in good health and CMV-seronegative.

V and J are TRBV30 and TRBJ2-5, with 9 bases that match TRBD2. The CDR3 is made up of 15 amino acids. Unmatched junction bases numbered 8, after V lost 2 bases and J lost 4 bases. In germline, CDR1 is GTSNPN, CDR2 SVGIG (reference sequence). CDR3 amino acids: CAWSPSGRIRETQYF. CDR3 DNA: TGTGCCTGGAGTCCGAGCGGGAGGATTAGAGAGACCCAGTACTTC.

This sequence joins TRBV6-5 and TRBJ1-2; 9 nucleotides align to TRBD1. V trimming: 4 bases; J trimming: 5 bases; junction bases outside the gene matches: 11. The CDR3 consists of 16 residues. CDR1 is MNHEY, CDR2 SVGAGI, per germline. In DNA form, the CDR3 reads TGTGCCAGCAGTTCGCGTCCGGACAGGGGAATTTATGGCTACACCTTC. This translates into CASSSRPDRGIYGYTF.

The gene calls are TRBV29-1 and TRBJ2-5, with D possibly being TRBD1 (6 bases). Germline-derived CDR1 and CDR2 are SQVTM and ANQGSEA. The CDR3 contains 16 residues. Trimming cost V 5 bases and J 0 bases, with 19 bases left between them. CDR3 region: CSVRLGLAGDQETQYF. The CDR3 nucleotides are TGCAGCGTTAGGTTAGGGTTAGCAGGGGACCAAGAGACCCAGTACTTC.

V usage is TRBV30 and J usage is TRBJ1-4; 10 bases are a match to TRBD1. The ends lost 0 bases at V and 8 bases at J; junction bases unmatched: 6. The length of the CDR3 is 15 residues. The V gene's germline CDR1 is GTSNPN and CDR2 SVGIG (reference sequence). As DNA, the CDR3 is TGTGCCTGGAGTGTCGGGACAGGGGAAGGCGAAAAACTGTTTTTT. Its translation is CAWSVGTGEGEKLFF.

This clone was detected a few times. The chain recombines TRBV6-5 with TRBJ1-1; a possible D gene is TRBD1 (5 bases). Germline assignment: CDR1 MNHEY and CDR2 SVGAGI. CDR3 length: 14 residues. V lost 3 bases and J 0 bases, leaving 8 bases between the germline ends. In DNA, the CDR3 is TGTGCCAGCAGTTATGGGGCTATGAACACTGAAGCTTTCTTT. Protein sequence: CASSYGAMNTEAFF.

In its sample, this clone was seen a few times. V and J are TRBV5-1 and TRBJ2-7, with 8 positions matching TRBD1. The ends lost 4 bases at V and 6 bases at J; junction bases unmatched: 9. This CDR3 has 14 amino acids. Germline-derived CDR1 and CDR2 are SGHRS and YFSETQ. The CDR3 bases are TGCGCCAGCAGCCTTTGGACAGGGTCGGTCGAGCAGTACTTC. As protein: CASSLWTGSVEQYF.

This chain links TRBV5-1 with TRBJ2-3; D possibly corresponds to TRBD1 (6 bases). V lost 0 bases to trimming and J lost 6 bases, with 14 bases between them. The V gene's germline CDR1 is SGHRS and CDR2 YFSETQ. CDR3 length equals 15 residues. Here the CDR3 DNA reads TGCGCCAGCAGCTTGGGGAGCAGGGGAGCCGATACGCAGTATTTT. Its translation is CASSLGSRGADTQYF.

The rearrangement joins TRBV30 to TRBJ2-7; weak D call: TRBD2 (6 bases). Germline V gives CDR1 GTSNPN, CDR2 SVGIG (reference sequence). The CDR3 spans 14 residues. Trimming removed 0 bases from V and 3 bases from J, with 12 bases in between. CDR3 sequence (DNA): TGTGCCTGGAGTGTCCCCAGGCGGGACTACGAGCAGTACTTC. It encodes CAWSVPRRDYEQYF.

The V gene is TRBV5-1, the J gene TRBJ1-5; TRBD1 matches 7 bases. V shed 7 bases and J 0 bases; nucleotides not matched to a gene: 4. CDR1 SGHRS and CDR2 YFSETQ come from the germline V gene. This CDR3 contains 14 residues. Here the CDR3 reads CASARDSSNQPQHF. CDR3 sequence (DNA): TGCGCCAGCGCAAGGGACAGTAGCAATCAGCCCCAGCATTTT.